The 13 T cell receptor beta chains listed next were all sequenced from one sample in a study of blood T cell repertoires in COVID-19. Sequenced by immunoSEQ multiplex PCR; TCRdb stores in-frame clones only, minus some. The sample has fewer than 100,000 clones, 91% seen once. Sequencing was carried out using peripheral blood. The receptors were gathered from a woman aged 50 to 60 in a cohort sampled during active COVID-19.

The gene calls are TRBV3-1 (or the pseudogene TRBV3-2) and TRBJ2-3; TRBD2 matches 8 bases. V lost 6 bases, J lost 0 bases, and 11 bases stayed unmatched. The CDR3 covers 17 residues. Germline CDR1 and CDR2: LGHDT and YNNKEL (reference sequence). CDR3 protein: CASSPFIAGLSTDTQYF. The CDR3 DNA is TGTGCCAGCAGTCCCTTTATAGCGGGGTTGAGCACAGATACGCAGTATTTT.

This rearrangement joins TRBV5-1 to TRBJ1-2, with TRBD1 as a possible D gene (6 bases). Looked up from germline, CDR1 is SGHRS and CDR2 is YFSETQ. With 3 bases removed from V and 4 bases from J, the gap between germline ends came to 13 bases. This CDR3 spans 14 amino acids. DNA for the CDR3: TGCGCCAGCAGCTCTGGGACATCTCGCTATGGCTACACCTTC. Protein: CASSSGTSRYGYTF.

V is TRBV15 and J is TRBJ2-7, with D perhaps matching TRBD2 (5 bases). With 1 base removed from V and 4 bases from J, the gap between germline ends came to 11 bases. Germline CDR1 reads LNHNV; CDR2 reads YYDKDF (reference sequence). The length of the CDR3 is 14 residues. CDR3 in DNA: TGTGCCACCAGCAGAGCGGGGTCCCTATACGAGCAGTACTTC. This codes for CATSRAGSLYEQYF.

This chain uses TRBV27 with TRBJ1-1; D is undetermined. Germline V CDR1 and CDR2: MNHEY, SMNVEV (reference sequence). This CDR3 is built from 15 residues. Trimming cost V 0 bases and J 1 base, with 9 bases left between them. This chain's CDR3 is CASSLSFRGNTEAFF. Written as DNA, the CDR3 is TGTGCCAGCAGTTTATCGTTTCGGGGGAACACTGAAGCTTTCTTT.

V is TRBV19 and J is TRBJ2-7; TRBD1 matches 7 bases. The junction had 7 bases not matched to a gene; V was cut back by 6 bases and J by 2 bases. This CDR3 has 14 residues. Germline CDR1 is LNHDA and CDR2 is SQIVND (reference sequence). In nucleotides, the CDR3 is TGTGCCAGTAGAGATAACAGGGGCCCCTACGAGCAGTACTTC. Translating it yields CASRDNRGPYEQYF.

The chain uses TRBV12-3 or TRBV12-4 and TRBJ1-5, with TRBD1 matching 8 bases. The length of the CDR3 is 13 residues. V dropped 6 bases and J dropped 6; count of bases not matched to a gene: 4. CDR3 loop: CASSPDRGQPQHF. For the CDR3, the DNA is TGTGCCAGCAGCCCCGACAGGGGTCAGCCCCAGCATTTT.

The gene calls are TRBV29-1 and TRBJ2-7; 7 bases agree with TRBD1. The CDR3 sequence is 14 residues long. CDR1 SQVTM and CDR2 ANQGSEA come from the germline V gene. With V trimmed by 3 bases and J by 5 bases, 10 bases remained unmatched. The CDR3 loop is CSVDRTGTYNEQYF. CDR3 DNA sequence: TGCAGCGTTGATCGGACAGGAACCTACAACGAGCAGTACTTC.

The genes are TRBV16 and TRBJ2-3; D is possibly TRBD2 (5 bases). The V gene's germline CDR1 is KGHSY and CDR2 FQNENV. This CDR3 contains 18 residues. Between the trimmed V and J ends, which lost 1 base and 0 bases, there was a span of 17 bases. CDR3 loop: CASSQFGRATWSTDTQYF. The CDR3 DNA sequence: TGTGCCAGCAGCCAATTTGGGAGAGCGACATGGAGCACAGATACGCAGTATTTT.

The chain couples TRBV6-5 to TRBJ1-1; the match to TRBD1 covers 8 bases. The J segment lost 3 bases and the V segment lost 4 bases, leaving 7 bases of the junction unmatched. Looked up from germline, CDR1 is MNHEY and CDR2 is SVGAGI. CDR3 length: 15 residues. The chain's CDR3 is CASSFGQGVHTEAFF. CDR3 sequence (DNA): TGTGCCAGCAGTTTCGGACAGGGAGTGCACACTGAAGCTTTCTTT.

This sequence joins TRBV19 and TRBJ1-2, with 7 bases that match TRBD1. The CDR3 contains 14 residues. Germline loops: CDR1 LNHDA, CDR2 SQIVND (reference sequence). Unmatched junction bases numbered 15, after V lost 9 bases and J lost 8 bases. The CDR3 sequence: CASDPGQSLGGYTF. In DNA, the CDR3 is TGTGCCAGCGACCCGGGACAGAGTCTAGGAGGCTACACCTTC.

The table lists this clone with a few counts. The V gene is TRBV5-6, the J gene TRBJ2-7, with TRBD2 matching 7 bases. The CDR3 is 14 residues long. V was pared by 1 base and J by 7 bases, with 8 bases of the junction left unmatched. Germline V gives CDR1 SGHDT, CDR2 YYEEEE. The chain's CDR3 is CASSLMAGVGEQYF. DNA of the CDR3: TGTGCCAGCAGCTTGATGGCGGGAGTGGGTGAGCAGTACTTC.

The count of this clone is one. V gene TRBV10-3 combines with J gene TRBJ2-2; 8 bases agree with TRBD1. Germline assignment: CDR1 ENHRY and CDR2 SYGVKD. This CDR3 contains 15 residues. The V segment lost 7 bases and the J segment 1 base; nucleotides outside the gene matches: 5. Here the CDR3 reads CAIKTGQENTGELFF. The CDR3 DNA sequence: TGTGCCATCAAAACGGGACAGGAGAACACCGGGGAGCTGTTTTTT.

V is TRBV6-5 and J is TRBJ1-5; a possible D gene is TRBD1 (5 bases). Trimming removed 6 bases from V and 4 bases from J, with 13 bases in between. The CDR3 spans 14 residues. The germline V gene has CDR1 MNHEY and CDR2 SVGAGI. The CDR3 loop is CASRWGRVNQPQHF. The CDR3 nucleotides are TGTGCCAGCAGGTGGGGGAGGGTAAATCAGCCCCAGCATTTT.